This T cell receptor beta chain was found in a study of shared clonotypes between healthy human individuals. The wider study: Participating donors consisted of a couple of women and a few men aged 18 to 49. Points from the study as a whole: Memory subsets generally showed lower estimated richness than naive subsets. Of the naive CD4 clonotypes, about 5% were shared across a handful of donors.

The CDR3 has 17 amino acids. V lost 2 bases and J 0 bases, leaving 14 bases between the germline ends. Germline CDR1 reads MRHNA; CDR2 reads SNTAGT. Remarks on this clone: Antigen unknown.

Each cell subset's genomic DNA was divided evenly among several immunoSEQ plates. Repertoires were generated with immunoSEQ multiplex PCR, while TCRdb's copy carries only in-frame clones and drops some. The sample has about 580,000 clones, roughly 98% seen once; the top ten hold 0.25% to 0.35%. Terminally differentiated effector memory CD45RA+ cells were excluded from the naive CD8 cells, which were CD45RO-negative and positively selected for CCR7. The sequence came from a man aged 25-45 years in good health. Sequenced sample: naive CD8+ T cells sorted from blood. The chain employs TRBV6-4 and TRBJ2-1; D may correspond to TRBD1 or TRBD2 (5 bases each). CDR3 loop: CASSDGSGTNSYNEQFF. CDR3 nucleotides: TGTGCCAGCAGTGACGGGTCCGGGACCAACTCCTACAATGAGCAGTTCTTC.